This entry features one T cell receptor (beta chain) sequence. The target antigen is unknown. The data are from a study of a mutant IDH1 vaccine in newly diagnosed glioma. Whole-study context: At weeks 1, 3, 5, 7, 11, 15, 19 and 23, patients received a vaccination, eight in all. Earlier care involved radiotherapy, temozolomide, or both, and the majority received both. Notes on the study in general: Under 95% of patients showed vaccine-induced immune responses across multiple MHC alleles.

The data were produced by immunoSEQ multiplex PCR, yet TCRdb's version contains in-frame clones alone and is incomplete. The data contain roughly 43,000 clones, roughly 83% of them seen just once; the ten biggest clones take up less than 3%. Sample time point: week 23, last vaccination. Each vaccine dose was 300 ug of mutant IDH1 20-mer peptide, with topical imiquimod. The CDR3 runs 14 residues. J gave up 1 base and V 6 bases, and 3 bases lay outside the gene matches. CDR1 and CDR2 from the germline V gene are MRHNA and SNTAGT. The sequencing used PBMCs, collected from a glioma patient whose treatment included an IDH1 peptide vaccine. The chain carries TRBV6-4 and TRBJ1-1; 9 positions match TRBD1. This sequence originates from a woman between 18 and 29 years old with glioma. Some clones in this sample may be carry-over from other donors' samples. CDR3 sequence reads: CASRAGQGNTEAFF. DNA of the CDR3: TGTGCCAGCAGAGCGGGACAGGGGAACACTGAAGCTTTCTTT.